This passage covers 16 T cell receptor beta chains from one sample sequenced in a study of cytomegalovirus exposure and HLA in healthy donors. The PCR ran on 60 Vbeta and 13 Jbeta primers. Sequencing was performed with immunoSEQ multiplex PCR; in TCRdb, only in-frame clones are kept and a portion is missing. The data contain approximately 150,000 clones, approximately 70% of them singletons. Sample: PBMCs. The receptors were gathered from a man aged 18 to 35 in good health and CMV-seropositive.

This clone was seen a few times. The CDR3 loop is CASSFEGTARHEQFF. The CDR3 DNA sequence: TGTGCCAGCAGCTTCGAGGGGACTGCTAGACATGAGCAGTTCTTC. The J gene is TRBJ2-1, the V gene TRBV7-9; a possible D gene is TRBD2 (6 bases). Germline loops: CDR1 SEHNR, CDR2 FQNEAQ (reference sequence). The CDR3 has 15 residues. V was shortened by 3 bases and J by 8 bases, with 17 bases between the two germline ends.

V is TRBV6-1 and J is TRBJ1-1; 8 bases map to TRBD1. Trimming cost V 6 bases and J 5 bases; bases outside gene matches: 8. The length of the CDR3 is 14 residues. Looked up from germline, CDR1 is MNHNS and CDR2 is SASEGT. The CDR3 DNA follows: TGTGCCAGCAGCTTGACAGGGGAGTATACTGAAGCTTTCTTT. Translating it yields CASSLTGEYTEAFF.

This CDR3 is CASSLDLGLATGETQYF. The CDR3 bases are TGTGCCAGCAGCTTAGATCTCGGACTAGCGACGGGGGAGACCCAGTACTTC. V gene TRBV11-2 combines with J gene TRBJ2-5; 9 bases agree with TRBD2. CDR3 size: 17 residues. Germline lookup yields CDR1 SGHAT and CDR2 FQNNGV. The trim removed 0 bases at V and 5 bases at J, leaving 10 bases unmatched. The variable domain in full, with the rest retrieved from reference TRBV11-2 and TRBJ2-5, is EAGVAQSPRYKIIEKRQSVAFWCNPISGHATLYWYQQILGQGPKLLIQFQNNGVVDDSQLPKDRFSAERLKGVDSTLKIQPAKLEDSAVYLCASSLDLGLATGETQYFGPGTRLLVL.

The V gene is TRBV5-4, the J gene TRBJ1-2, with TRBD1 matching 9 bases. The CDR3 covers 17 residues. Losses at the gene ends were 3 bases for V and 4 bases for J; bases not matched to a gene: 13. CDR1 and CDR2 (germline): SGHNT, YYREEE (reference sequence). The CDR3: CASSSGGVGQGLYGYTF. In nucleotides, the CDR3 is TGTGCCAGCAGCTCGGGAGGGGTGGGACAGGGTCTCTATGGCTACACCTTC.

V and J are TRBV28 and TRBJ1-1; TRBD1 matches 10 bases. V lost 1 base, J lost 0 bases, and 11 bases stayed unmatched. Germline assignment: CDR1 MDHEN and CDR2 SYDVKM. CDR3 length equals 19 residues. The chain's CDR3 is CASSLYLTRQGAMNTEAFF. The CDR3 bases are TGTGCCAGCAGTTTATACCTTACTCGACAGGGGGCTATGAACACTGAAGCTTTCTTT.

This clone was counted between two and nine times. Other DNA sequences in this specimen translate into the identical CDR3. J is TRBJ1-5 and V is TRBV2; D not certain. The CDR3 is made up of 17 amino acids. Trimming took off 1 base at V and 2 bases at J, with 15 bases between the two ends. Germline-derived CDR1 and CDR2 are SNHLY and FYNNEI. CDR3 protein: CASSEGPVEDGNQPQHF. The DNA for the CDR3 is TGTGCCAGCAGTGAAGGTCCAGTGGAGGATGGCAATCAGCCCCAGCATTTT.

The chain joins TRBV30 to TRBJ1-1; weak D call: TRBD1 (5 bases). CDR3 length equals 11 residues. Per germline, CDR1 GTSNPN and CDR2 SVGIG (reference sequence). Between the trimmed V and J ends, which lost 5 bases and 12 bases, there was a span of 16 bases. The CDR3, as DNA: TGTGCCTGGGGGACTGGGCCCGTGACTTTCTTT. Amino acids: CAWGTGPVTFF.

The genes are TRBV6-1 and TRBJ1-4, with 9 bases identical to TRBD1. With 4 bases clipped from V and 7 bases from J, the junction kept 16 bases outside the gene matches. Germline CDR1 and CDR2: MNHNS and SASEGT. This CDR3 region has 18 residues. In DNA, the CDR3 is TGTGCCAGCAGTGCCGTCGGGACAGGGTCGACATTAGGTGAAAAACTGTTTTTT. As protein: CASSAVGTGSTLGEKLFF.

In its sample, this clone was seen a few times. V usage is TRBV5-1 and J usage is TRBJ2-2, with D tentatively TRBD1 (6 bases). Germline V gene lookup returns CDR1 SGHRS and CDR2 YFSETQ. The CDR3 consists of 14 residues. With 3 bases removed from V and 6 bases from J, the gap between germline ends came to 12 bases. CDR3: CASSSYRDAGELFF. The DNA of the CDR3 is TGCGCCAGCAGCTCCTACAGGGACGCCGGGGAGCTGTTTTTT.

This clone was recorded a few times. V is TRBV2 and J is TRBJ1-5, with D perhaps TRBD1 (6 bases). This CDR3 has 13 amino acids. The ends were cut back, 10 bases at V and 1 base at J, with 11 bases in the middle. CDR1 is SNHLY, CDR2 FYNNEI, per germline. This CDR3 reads CAIRGRSNQPQHF. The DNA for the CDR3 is TGTGCCATCAGGGGCAGAAGCAATCAGCCCCAGCATTTT.

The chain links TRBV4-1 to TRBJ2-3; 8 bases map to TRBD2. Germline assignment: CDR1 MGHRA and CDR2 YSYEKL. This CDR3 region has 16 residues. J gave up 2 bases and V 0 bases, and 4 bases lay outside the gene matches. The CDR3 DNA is TGCGCCAGCAGCCAAGAACCAGCGGGAGACACAGATACGCAGTATTTT. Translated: CASSQEPAGDTDTQYF.

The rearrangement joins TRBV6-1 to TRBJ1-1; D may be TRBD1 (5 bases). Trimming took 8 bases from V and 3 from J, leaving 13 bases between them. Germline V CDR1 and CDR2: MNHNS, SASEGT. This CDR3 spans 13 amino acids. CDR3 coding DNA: TGTGCCAGCCAAGGGGTTGTGGACACTGAAGCTTTCTTT. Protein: CASQGVVDTEAFF.

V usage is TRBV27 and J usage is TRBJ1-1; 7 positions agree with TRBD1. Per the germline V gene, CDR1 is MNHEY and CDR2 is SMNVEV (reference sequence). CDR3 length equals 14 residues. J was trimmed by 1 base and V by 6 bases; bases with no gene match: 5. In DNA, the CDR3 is TGTGCCAGCAGACCACAGGGGCCGAACACTGAAGCTTTCTTT. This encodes CASRPQGPNTEAFF.

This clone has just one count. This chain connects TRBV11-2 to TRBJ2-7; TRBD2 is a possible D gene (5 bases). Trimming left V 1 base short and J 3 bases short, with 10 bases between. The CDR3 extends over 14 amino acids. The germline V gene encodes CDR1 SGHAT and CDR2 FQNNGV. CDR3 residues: CASSLGHGGYEQYV. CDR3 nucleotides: TGTGCCAGCAGCTTAGGGCACGGAGGCTACGAGCAGTACGTC.

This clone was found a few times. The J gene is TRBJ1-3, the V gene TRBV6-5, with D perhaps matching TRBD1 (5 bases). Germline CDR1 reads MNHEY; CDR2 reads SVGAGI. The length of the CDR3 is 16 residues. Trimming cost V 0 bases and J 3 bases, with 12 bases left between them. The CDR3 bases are TGTGCCAGCAGTTACTCGCGGCTAAGGGGTGGAAACACCATATATTTT. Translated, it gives CASSYSRLRGGNTIYF.

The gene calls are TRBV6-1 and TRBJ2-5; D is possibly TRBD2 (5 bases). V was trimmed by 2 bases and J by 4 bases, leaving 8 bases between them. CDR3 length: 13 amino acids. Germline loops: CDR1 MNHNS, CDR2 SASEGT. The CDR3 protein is CASSESRGETQYF. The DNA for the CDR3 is TGTGCCAGCAGTGAATCTCGGGGAGAGACCCAGTACTTC.